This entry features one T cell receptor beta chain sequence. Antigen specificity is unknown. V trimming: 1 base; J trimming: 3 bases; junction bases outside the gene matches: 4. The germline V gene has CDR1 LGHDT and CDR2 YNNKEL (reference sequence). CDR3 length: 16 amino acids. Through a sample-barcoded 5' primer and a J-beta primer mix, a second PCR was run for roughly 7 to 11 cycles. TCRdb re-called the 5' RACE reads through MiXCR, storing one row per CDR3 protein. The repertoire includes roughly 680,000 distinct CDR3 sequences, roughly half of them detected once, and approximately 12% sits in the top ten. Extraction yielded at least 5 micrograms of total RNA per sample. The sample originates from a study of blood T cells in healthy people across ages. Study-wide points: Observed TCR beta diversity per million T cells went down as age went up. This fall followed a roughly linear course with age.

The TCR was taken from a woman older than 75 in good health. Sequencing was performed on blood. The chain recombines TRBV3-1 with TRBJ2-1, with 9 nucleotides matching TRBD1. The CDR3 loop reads CASSQVLGQGYNEQFF. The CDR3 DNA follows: TGTGCCAGCAGCCAAGTGTTGGGACAGGGCTACAATGAGCAGTTCTTC.